The clone carrying this T cell receptor (beta chain) was seen ten or more times. Antigen specificity is unknown. The record originates from a study of CD8 T cells in ankylosing spondylitis. Study outcomes and limitations: According to the report, clones linked to the disease were significantly enriched in matched synovial fluid samples taken from ankylosing spondylitis patients.

Quantitative molecular-barcoded 5'-RACE generated the TCR beta libraries. One entry per CDR3 protein results from TCRdb running MiXCR on the 5' RACE reads. The table has about 130,000 distinct CDR3 sequences, more than 9.5% seen once. V lost 0 bases and J 9 bases, leaving 15 bases between the germline ends. CDR3 length: 16 amino acids. Germline V gene lookup returns CDR1 LNHNV and CDR2 YYDKDF (reference sequence). The V gene is TRBV15, the J gene TRBJ1-6; perhaps TRBD1 as D (5 bases). The sequencing sample was made of blood, either unsorted or a sorted T cell fraction (not recorded which). This clonotype was sampled from a female donor with ankylosing spondylitis or in good health (not recorded which). The CDR3 coding sequence is TGTGCCACCAGCAGAGATCGGGCAGGGACCGTTTCACCCCTCCACTTT. Protein: CATSRDRAGTVSPLHF.